Below, 14 T cell receptor beta chains from the same sample are listed, as sequenced in a study of blood T cell repertoires in COVID-19. Measured with immunoSEQ multiplex PCR; TCRdb has only the in-frame clones, and not every one. This sample has about 440,000 clones, with around 89% found just once. Sequenced input: peripheral blood. The receptor source for this set is a woman in her thirties with acute or convalescent COVID-19.

The chain employs TRBV15 and TRBJ2-5; perhaps TRBD1 as D (5 bases). Trimming removed 1 base from V and 1 base from J, with 13 bases in between. The length of the CDR3 is 16 residues. The germline V gene has CDR1 LNHNV and CDR2 YYDKDF (reference sequence). The DNA for the CDR3 is TGTGCCACCAGCAGAGTCTCCTGGGGCGTCCAAGAGACCCAGTACTTC. Translation gives CATSRVSWGVQETQYF.

The genes are TRBV2 and TRBJ2-7; TRBD2 might be the D (6 bases). Trimming cost V 8 bases and J 2 bases, with 19 bases left between them. The CDR3 has 15 residues. Germline lookup yields CDR1 SNHLY and CDR2 FYNNEI. The CDR3 reads CASLRRGATTYEQYF. The DNA for the CDR3 is TGTGCCAGCTTGAGGCGGGGCGCAACTACCTACGAGCAGTACTTC. Variable domain in full (rest from reference TRBV2 and TRBJ2-7): EPEVTQTPSHQVTQMGQEVILRCVPISNHLYFYWYRQILGQKVEFLVSFYNNEISEKSEIFDDQFSVERPDGSNFTLKIRSTKLEDSAMYFCASLRRGATTYEQYFGPGTRLTVT.

The sample holds a few counts of this clone. This sequence joins TRBV11-3 and TRBJ2-3; tentative D call: TRBD2 (6 bases). The CDR3 covers 13 residues. The germline V gene has CDR1 SGHNT and CDR2 YENEEA. Trimming stripped 8 bases from V and 3 bases from J, with 12 bases between. CDR3 nucleotide sequence: TGTGCCAGCGAGGATAGCGGAACAGATACGCAGTATTTT. Amino acid sequence: CASEDSGTDTQYF.

The chain uses TRBV11-2 and TRBJ1-3; D not resolved. V lost 2 bases and J 0 bases, leaving 8 bases between the germline ends. CDR1 is SGHAT, CDR2 FQNNGV, per germline. This CDR3 is built from 15 residues. In DNA, the CDR3 is TGTGCCAGCAGCTTAAGTTCCAGCTCTGGAAACACCATATATTTT. It is translated as CASSLSSSSGNTIYF.

This chain uses TRBV11-2 with TRBJ1-6; 10 bases are shared with TRBD1. The CDR3 covers 15 residues. The ends lost 5 bases at V and 11 bases at J; junction bases unmatched: 9. Germline CDR1 is SGHAT and CDR2 is FQNNGV. The CDR3 here is CASSQRQGAIAPLHF. The CDR3 region has the DNA TGTGCCAGCAGCCAGAGACAGGGGGCTATCGCACCCCTCCACTTT.

The rearrangement links TRBV2 to TRBJ2-2, with 8 bases identical to TRBD2. The CDR3 length is 15 residues. The V gene end was trimmed by 4 bases and the J gene end by 4 bases; junction bases not matched to a gene: 5. The germline gives CDR1 SNHLY, CDR2 FYNNEI. CDR3: CASSVTSGPTGELFF. CDR3 DNA: TGTGCCAGCAGTGTTACTAGCGGCCCCACCGGGGAGCTGTTTTTT.

This chain joins TRBV6-5 and TRBJ2-5; D not certain. CDR3 size: 11 residues. Looked up from germline, CDR1 is MNHEY and CDR2 is SVGAGI. Trimming took 6 bases from V and 7 from J, leaving 9 bases between them. Written as DNA, the CDR3 is TGTGCCAGCAGGCGAAAAGCGACCCAGTACTTC. This gives the protein CASRRKATQYF.

The chain couples TRBV5-1 to TRBJ1-5; possible D gene TRBD1, 5 bases. V was shortened by 0 bases and J by 1 base, with 8 bases between the two germline ends. Germline CDR1 is SGHRS and CDR2 is YFSETQ. This CDR3 spans 15 amino acids. This CDR3 reads CASSLAGNSNQPQHF. Written as DNA, the CDR3 is TGCGCCAGCAGCTTGGCAGGGAACAGCAATCAGCCCCAGCATTTT. Combining the CDR3 with reference TRBV5-1 and TRBJ1-5 gives the whole variable domain KAGVTQTPRYLIKTRGQQVTLSCSPISGHRSVSWYQQTPGQGLQFLFEYFSETQRNKGNFPGRFSGRQFSNSRSEMNVSTLELGDSALYLCASSLAGNSNQPQHFGDGTRLSIL.

The chain uses TRBV3-1 (or the pseudogene TRBV3-2) and TRBJ1-1; D is undetermined. CDR1 LGHDT and CDR2 YNNKEL come from the germline V gene (reference sequence). CDR3 length equals 13 residues. V was shortened by 5 bases and J by 1 base, with 8 bases between the two germline ends. CDR3 amino acids: CASSKHTNTEAFF. The CDR3 coding sequence is TGTGCCAGCAGCAAACATACGAACACTGAAGCTTTCTTT.

Regarding this clone: Relative to the germline gene, one junction end is altered; a read error may explain this. The chain has TRBV20-1 and TRBJ2-3, with D uncertain. This CDR3 is built from 10 residues. Per the germline V gene, CDR1 is DFQATT and CDR2 is SNEGSKA (reference sequence). CDR3 amino acids: CSASRDTQYF. The CDR3 DNA reads as TGCAGTGCTAGCAGAGATACGCAGTATTTT.

The chain carries TRBV27 and TRBJ2-4; 7 bases align to TRBD2. CDR3 length equals 17 residues. Unmatched junction bases numbered 11, after V lost 6 bases and J lost 0 bases. Per the germline V gene, CDR1 is MNHEY and CDR2 is SMNVEV (reference sequence). DNA for the CDR3: TGTGCCAGCAGCTCCCTCGGGGGGAGTCTAGCCAAAAACATTCAGTACTTC. This gives the protein CASSSLGGSLAKNIQYF.

The V call is TRBV5-1, the J call TRBJ1-4; maybe TRBD1 (6 bases). Trimming pared 1 base from V and 8 bases from J, leaving 15 bases between. The CDR3 length is 15 residues. Per the germline V gene, CDR1 is SGHRS and CDR2 is YFSETQ. The CDR3 nucleotides read TGCGCCAGCAGCTTGACAGGGATATTTGAGGAAAAACTGTTTTTT. As protein: CASSLTGIFEEKLFF.

This chain connects TRBV6-1 to TRBJ2-2, with 7 bases identical to TRBD2. This CDR3 is 15 amino acids long. Germline assignment: CDR1 MNHNS and CDR2 SASEGT. The V segment lost 2 bases and the J segment 4 bases; nucleotides outside the gene matches: 4. CDR3 DNA: TGTGCCAGCAGTGAAATGGGGGGGGTCACCGGGGAGCTGTTTTTT. Translated, it gives CASSEMGGVTGELFF.

The V call is TRBV7-6, the J call TRBJ2-3; TRBD1 matches 11 bases. Germline CDR1 SGHVS, CDR2 FNYEAQ. CDR3 length: 18 amino acids. With V trimmed by 2 bases and J by 3 bases, 10 bases remained unmatched. CDR3 residues: CASSLRVRTGGETDTQYF. For the CDR3, the DNA is TGTGCCAGCAGCTTAAGGGTCAGGACAGGGGGCGAGACAGATACGCAGTATTTT.